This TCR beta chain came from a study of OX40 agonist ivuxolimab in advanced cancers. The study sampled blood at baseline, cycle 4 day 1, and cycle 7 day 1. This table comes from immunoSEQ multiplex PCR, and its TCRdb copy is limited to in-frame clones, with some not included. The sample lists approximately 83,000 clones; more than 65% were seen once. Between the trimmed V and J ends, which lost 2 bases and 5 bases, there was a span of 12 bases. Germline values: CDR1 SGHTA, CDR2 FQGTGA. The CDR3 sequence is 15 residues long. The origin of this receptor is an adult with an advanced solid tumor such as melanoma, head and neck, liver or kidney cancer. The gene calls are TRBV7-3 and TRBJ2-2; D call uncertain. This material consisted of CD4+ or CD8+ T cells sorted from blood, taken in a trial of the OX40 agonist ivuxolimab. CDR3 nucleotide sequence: TGTGCCAGCAGCTTATCCGCGGATGGGACCGGGGAGCTGTTTTTT. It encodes CASSLSADGTGELFF.